This TCR beta chain was sequenced during a study of read filtering for tumor transcriptome and immune sequencing. Molecular barcoded adaptors covering alpha/delta and beta/gamma chains were used on about 390 ng RNA. TCRdb re-called the reads with MiXCR, one entry per CDR3 protein. The data contain tens of thousands of distinct CDR3 sequences, roughly 19% of them seen just once; the ten biggest clones take up approximately 18%. This clonotype has at least ten counts. Its antigen is still unknown. Broader study findings: Without single-read clonotypes, shared clonotype proportions correlated more between IR-seq and RNA-seq.

The origin of this receptor is a donor over 35 with multiple myeloma. The source material was a population of CD138-negative cells sorted from bone marrow.

CDR3 region: CASSQTKTGPTGGADTQYF. The CDR3 nucleotides read TGTGCCAGCAGTCAAACCAAGACAGGGCCGACCGGAGGGGCAGATACGCAGTATTTT. V and J are TRBV7-9 and TRBJ2-3; perhaps TRBD1 as D (7 bases). The length of the CDR3 is 19 residues. Per germline, CDR1 SEHNR and CDR2 FQNEAQ (reference sequence). Trimming cost V 6 bases and J 4 bases, with 29 bases left between them.